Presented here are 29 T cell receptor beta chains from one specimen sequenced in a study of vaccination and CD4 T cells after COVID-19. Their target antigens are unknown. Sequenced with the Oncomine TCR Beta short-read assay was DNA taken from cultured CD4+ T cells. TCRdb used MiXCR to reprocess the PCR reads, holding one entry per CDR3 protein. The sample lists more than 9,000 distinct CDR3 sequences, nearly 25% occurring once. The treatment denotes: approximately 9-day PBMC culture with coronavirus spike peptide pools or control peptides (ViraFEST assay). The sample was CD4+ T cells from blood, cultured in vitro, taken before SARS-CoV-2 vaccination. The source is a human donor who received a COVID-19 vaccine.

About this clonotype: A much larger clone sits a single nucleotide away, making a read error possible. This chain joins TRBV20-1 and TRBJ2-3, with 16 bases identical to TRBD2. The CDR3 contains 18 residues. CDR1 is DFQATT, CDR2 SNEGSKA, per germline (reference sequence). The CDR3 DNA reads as TGCAGTGCGGACCCCGGGACTAGCGGGGGGGCGAACACAGGTACGCAGTATTTT. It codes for CSADPGTSGGANTGTQYF.

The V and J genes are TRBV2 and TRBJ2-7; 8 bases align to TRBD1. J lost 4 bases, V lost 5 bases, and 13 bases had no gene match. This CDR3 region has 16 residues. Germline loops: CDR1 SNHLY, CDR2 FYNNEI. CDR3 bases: TGTGCCAGCAGTCTATATATTCAGGGGGCGGCTTACGAGCAGTACTTC. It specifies CASSLYIQGAAYEQYF.

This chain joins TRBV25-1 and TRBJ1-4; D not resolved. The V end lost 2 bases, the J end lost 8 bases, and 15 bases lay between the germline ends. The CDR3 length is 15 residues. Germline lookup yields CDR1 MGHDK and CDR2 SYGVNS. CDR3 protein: CASSERNGPREKLFF. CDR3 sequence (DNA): TGTGCCAGCAGTGAAAGAAACGGGCCCAGGGAAAAACTGTTTTTT.

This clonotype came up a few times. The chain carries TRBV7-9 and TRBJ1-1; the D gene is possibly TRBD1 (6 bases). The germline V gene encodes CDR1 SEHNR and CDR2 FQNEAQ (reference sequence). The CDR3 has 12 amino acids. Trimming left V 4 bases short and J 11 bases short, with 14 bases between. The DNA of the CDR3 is TGTGCCAGCAGCTCCGGGACCGGGGGCGCTTTCTTT. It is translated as CASSSGTGGAFF.

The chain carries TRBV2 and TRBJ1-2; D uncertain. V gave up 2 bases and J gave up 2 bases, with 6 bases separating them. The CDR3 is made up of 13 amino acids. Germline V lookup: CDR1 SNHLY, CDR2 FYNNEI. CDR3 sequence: CASSESRNYGYTF. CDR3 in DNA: TGTGCCAGCAGTGAAAGCCGGAACTATGGCTACACCTTC.

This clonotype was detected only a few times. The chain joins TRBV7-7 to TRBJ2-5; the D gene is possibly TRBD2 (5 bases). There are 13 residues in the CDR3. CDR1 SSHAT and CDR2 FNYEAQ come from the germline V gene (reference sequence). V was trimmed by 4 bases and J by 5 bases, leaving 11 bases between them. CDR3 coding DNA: TGTGCCAGCAGCTGGACTCTCGGGGAGACCCAGTACTTC. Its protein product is CASSWTLGETQYF.

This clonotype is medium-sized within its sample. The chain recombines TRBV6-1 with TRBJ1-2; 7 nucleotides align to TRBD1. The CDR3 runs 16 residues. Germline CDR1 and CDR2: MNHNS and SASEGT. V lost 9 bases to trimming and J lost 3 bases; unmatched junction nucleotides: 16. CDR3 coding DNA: TGTGCCAGTGTACGGGACAGATTCGACAAGTACTATGGCTACACCTTC. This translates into CASVRDRFDKYYGYTF.

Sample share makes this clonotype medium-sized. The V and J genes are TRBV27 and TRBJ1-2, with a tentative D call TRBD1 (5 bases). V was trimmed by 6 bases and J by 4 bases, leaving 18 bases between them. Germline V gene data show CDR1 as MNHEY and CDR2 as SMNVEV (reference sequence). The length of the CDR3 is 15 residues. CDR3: CASSPNGQGSYGYTF. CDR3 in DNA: TGTGCCAGCAGCCCTAATGGGCAGGGTAGCTATGGCTACACCTTC.

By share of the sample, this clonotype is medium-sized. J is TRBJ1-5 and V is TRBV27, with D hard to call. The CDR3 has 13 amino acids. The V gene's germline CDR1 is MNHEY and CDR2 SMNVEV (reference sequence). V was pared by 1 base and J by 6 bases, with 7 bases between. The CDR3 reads CASSLYSGQPQHF. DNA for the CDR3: TGTGCCAGCAGTTTATATTCGGGTCAGCCCCAGCATTTT.

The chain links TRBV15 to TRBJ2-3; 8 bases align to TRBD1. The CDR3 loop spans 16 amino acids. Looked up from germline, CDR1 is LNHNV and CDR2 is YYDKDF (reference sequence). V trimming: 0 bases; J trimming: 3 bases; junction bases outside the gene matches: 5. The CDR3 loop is CATSRDQGTGTDTQYF. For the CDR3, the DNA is TGTGCCACCAGCAGAGACCAGGGGACAGGAACAGATACGCAGTATTTT.

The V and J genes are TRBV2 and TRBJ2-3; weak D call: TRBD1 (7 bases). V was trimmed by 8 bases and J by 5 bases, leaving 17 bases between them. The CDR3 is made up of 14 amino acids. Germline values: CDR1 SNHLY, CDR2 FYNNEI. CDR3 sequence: CASRRQGGIDTQYF. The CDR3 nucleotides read TGTGCCAGCCGTCGGCAGGGGGGAATAGATACGCAGTATTTT.

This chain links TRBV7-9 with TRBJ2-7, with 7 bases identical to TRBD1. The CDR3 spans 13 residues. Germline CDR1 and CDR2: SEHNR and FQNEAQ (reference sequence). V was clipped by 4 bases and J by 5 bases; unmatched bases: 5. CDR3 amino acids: CASSSRGSDEQYF. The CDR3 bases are TGTGCCAGCAGCTCCAGGGGGTCCGACGAGCAGTACTTC.

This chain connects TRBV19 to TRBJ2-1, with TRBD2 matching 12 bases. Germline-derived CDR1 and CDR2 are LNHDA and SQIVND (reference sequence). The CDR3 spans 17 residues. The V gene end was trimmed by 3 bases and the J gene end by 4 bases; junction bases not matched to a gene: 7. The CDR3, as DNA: TGTGCCAGTAGTATTTCACTAGCGGGGGGCCTATACAATGAGCAGTTCTTC. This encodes CASSISLAGGLYNEQFF.

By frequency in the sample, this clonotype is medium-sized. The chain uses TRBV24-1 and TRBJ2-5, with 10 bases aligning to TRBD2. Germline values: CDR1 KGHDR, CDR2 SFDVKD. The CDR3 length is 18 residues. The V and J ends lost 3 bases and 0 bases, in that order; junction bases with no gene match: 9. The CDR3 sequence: CATSDPSGGAPYQETQYF. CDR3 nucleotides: TGTGCCACCAGTGATCCCAGCGGGGGGGCCCCGTACCAAGAGACCCAGTACTTC.

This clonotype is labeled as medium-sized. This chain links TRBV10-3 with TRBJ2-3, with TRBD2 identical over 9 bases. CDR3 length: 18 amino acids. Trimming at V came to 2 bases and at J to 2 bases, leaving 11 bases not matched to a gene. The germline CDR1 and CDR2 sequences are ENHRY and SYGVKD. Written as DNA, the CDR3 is TGTGCCATCAGTGAGGGACGTGGCGGACTAGCGTACACAGATACGCAGTATTTT. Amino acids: CAISEGRGGLAYTDTQYF.

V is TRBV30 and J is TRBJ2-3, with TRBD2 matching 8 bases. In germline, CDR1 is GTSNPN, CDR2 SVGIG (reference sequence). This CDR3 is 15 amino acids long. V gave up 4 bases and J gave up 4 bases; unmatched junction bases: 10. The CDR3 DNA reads TGTGCCTGGACCCTATCGGCGGGGGGCCCAGATACGCAGTATTTT. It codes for CAWTLSAGGPDTQYF.

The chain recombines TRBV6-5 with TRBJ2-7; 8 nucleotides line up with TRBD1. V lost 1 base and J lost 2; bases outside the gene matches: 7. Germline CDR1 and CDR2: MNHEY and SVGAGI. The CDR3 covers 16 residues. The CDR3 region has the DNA TGTGCCAGCAGTTACTTATGGACAGGGAAGGCCTACGAGCAGTACTTC. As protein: CASSYLWTGKAYEQYF.

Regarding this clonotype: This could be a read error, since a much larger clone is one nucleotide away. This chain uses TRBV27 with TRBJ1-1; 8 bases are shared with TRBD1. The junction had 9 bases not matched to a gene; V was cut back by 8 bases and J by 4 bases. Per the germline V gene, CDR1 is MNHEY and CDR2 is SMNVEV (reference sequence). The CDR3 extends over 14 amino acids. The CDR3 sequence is CASGQDRVSTEAFF. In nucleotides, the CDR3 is TGTGCCAGCGGTCAGGACAGGGTAAGCACTGAAGCTTTCTTT.

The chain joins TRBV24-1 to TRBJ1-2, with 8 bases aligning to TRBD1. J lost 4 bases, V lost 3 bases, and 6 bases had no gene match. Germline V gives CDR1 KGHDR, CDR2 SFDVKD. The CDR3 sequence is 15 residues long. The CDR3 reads CATSDPDRDGYGYTF. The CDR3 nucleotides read TGTGCCACCAGTGATCCGGACAGGGATGGCTATGGCTACACCTTC.

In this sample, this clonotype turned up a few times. In nucleotides, the CDR3 is TGTGCCAGCAGTGAATCGTCCGGGACAGGTTATGGCTACACCTTC. Amino acid sequence: CASSESSGTGYGYTF. The V gene is TRBV6-1, the J gene TRBJ1-2; 8 bases fit TRBD1. The V gene's germline CDR1 is MNHNS and CDR2 SASEGT. CDR3 length: 15 residues. V shed 2 bases, J shed 5 bases, and the junction held 7 bases outside the gene matches.

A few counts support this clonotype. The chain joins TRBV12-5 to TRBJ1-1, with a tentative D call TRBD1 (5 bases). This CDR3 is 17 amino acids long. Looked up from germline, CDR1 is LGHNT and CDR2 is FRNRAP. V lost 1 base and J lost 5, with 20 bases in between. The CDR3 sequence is CASGLAMGMAGLTEAFF. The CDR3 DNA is TGTGCTAGTGGTTTGGCCATGGGAATGGCAGGGTTAACTGAAGCTTTCTTT.

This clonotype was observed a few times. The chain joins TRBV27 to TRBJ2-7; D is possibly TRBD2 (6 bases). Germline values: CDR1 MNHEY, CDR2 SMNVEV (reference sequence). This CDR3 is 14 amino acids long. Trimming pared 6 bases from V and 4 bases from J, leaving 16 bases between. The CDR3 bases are TGTGCCAGCAGAACCGGGACTTTCTCTTACGAGCAGTACTTC. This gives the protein CASRTGTFSYEQYF.

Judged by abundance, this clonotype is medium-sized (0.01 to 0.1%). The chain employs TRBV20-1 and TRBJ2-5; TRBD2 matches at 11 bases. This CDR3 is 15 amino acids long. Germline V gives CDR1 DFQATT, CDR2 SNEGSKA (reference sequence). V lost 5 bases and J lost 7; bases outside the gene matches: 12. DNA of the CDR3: TGCAGTGCTTACCCCGGACTAGCGGGTTCCGGGACCCAGTACTTC. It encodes CSAYPGLAGSGTQYF.

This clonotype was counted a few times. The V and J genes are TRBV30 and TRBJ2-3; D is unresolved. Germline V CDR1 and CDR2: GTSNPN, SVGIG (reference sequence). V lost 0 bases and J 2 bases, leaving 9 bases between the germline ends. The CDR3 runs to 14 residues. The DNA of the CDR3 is TGTGCCTGGAGTGTAGGCCTGGTCACAGATACGCAGTATTTT. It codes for CAWSVGLVTDTQYF.

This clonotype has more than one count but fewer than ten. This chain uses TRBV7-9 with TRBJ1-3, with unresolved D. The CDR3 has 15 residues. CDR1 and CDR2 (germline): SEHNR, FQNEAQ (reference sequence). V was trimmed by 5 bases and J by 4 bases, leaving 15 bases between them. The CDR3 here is CASSPPFRQGNTIYF. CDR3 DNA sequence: TGTGCCAGCAGCCCGCCCTTTAGACAAGGAAACACCATATATTTT.

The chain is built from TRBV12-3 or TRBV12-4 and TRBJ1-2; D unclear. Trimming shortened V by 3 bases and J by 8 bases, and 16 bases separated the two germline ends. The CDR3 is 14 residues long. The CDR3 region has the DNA TGTGCCAGCAGTTTCGCCCAAACATTTGGGGGCTACACCTTC. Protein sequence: CASSFAQTFGGYTF.

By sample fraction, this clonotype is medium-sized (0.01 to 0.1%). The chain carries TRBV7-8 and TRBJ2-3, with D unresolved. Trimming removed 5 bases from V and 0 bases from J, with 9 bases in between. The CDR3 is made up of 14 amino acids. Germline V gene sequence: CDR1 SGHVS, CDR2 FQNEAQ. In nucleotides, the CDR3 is TGTGCCAGCAGCATGACCGCAAGCACAGATACGCAGTATTTT. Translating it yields CASSMTASTDTQYF.

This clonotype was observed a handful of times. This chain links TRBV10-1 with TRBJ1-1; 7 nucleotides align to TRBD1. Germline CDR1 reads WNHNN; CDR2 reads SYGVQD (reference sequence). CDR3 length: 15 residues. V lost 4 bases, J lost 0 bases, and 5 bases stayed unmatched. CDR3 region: CASSAYRGVNTEAFF. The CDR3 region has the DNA TGCGCCAGCAGTGCCTACAGGGGAGTGAACACTGAAGCTTTCTTT.

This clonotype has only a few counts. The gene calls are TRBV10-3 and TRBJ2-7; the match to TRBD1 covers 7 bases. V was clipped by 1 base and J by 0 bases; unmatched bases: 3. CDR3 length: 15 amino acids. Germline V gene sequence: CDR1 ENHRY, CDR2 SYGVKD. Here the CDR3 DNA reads TGTGCCATCAGTGAGTGGGGGACAGTCTCCTACGAGCAGTACTTC. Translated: CAISEWGTVSYEQYF.